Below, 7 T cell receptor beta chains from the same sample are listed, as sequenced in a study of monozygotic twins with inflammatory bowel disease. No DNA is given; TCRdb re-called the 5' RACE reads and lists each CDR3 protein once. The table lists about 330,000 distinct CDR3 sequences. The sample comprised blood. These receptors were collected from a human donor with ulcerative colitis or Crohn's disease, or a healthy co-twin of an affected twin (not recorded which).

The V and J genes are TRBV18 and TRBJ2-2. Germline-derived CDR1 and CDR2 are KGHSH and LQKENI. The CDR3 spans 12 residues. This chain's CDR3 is CASSGKAGELFF. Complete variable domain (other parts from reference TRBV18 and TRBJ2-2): NAGVMQNPRHLVRRRGQEARLRCSPMKGHSHVYWYRQLPEEGLKFMVYLQKENIIDESGMPKERFSAEFPKEGPSILRIQQVVRGDSAAYFCASSGKAGELFFGEGSRLTVL.

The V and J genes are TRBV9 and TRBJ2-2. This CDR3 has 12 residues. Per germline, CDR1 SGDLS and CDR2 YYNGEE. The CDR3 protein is CASSVRSGELFF.

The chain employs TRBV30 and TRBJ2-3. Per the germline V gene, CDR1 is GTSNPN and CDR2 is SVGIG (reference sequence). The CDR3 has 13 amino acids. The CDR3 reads CAWSYQVTDTQYF. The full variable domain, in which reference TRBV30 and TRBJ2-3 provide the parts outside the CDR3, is SQTIHQWPATLVQPVGSPLSLECTVEGTSNPNLYWYRQAAGRGLQLLFYSVGIGQISSEVPQNLSASRPQDRQFILSSKKLLLSDSGFYLCAWSYQVTDTQYFGPGTRLTVL.

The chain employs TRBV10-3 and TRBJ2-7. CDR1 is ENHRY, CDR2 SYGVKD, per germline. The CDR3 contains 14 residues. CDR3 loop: CAISETGGFYEQYF.

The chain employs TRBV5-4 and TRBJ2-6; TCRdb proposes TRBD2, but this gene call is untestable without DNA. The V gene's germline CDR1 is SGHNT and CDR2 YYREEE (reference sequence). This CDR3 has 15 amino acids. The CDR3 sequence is CASSLRGRGANVLTF.

This CDR3 reads CASSQEAEGTGTPYEQYF. The chain uses TRBV4-3 and TRBJ2-7; TCRdb gives TRBD1 as the D gene, but with no DNA this cannot be confirmed. There are 18 residues in the CDR3. From germline, CDR1 is LGHNA and CDR2 YSLEER.

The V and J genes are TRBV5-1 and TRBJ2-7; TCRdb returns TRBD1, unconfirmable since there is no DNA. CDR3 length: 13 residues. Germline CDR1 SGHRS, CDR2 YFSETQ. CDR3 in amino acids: CASSFPGSHEQYF.